This T cell receptor beta chain was captured by sequencing in a study of human T cells and chemical hapten exposure. TCRdb re-analysed the 5' RACE reads in MiXCR, keeping a single row per CDR3 protein. The sample contains more than 75,000 distinct CDR3 sequences, approximately 15% of which appear only once. Extraction yielded total RNA from whole blood (unfractionated). By proportion, this clonotype is medium-sized. The sequence was collected from a female donor in good health.

The CDR3 coding sequence is TGTGCCAGCAGCCCCCGCTGGACAGGGGGCGCGGAAGAGCAGTACTTC. This gives the protein CASSPRWTGGAEEQYF. The chain uses TRBV7-2 and TRBJ2-7; 11 bases are shared with TRBD1. V gave up 5 bases and J gave up 7 bases; unmatched junction bases: 13. The CDR3 runs 16 residues. The germline V gene has CDR1 SGHTA and CDR2 FQGNSA.